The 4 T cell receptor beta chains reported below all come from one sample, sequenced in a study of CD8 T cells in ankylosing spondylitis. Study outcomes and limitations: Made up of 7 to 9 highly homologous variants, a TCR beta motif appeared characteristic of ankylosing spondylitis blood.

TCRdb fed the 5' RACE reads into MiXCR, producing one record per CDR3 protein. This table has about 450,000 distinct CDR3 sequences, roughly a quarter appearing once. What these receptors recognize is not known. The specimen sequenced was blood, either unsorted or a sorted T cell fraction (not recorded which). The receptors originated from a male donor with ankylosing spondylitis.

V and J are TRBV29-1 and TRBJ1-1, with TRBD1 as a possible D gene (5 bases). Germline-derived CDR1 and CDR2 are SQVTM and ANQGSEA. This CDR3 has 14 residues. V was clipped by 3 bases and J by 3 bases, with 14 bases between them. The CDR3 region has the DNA TGCAGCGTTGATTGGGCCAGGGTGGACACTGAAGCTTTCTTT. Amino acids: CSVDWARVDTEAFF.

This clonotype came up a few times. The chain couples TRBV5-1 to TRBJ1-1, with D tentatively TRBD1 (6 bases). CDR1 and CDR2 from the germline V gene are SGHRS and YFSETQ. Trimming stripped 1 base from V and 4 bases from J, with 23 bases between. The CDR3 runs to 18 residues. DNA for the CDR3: TGCGCCAGCAGCTTGCGGGGGGCCGGGGTCTACGGGTTCACTGAAGCTTTCTTT. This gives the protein CASSLRGAGVYGFTEAFF. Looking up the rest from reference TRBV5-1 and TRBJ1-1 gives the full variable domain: KAGVTQTPRYLIKTRGQQVTLSCSPISGHRSVSWYQQTPGQGLQFLFEYFSETQRNKGNFPGRFSGRQFSNSRSEMNVSTLELGDSALYLCASSLRGAGVYGFTEAFFGQGTRLTVV.

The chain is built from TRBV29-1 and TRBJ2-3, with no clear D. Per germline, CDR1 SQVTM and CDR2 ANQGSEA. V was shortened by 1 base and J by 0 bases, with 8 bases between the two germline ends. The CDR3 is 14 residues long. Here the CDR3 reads CSVEVGSSTDTQYF. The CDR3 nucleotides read TGCAGCGTTGAAGTCGGAAGCAGCACAGATACGCAGTATTTT.

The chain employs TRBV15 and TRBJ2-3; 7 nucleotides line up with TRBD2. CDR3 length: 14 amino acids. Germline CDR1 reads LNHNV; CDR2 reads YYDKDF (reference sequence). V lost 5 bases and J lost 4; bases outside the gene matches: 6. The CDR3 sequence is CATSRGGDADTQYF. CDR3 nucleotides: TGTGCCACCAGCCGTGGGGGGGACGCAGATACGCAGTATTTT.